One and the same sample provided the 17 T cell receptor beta chains below, sequenced in a study of cytomegalovirus exposure and HLA in healthy donors. Profiling relied on immunoSEQ multiplex PCR, and the TCRdb table lists in-frame clones only, not all of them. The sample has about 110,000 clones, more than 70% seen once; the top ten hold more than 2%. The sequencing sample was made of PBMCs. The receptors were gathered from a woman in her late teens or twenties in good health and CMV-seronegative.

This clone was seen only a few times. The CDR3 nucleotides are TGTGCCAGCAGCTTGAGTGGTACCAAAGAGACCCAGTACTTC. Protein: CASSLSGTKETQYF. This rearrangement joins TRBV7-2 to TRBJ2-5; D not resolved. Germline CDR1 is SGHTA and CDR2 is FQGNSA. The CDR3 runs to 14 residues. V lost 3 bases and J 3 bases, leaving 11 bases between the germline ends.

The chain carries TRBV11-1 and TRBJ2-7; maybe TRBD1 (6 bases). With 5 bases removed from V and 3 bases from J, the gap between germline ends came to 11 bases. Germline V gives CDR1 SGHAT, CDR2 FQDESV (reference sequence). The CDR3 is made up of 13 amino acids. This chain's CDR3 is CASSARGHYEQYF. DNA for the CDR3: TGTGCCAGCAGCGCCCGGGGACACTACGAGCAGTACTTC.

The J gene is TRBJ2-3, the V gene TRBV7-9, with 10 positions matching TRBD2. Trimming cost V 1 base and J 3 bases; bases outside gene matches: 10. The CDR3 consists of 18 residues. In germline, CDR1 is SEHNR, CDR2 FQNEAQ (reference sequence). The CDR3 nucleotides are TGTGCCAGCAGCTTAGGGCGACTAGCGGGCAGATCTACAGATACGCAGTATTTT. Residues: CASSLGRLAGRSTDTQYF.

V is TRBV30 and J is TRBJ2-5; TRBD1 agrees at 7 bases. Germline loops: CDR1 GTSNPN, CDR2 SVGIG (reference sequence). The CDR3 totals 13 residues. The V segment lost 5 bases and the J segment 4 bases; nucleotides outside the gene matches: 7. CDR3 loop: CAWGQAILETQYF. CDR3 DNA: TGTGCCTGGGGACAGGCGATACTAGAGACCCAGTACTTC.

This chain uses TRBV18 with TRBJ2-7; tentative D call: TRBD2 (5 bases). V lost 0 bases, J lost 6 bases, and 15 bases lay in between. Germline CDR1 KGHSH, CDR2 LQKENI. The CDR3 is 15 residues long. The CDR3 DNA is TGTGCCAGCTCACCACCGGACGGCGAGGGCGGCGAGCAGTACTTC. Its translation: CASSPPDGEGGEQYF.

V is TRBV29-1 and J is TRBJ2-7; 8 nucleotides align to TRBD1. V lost 6 bases to trimming and J lost 3 bases; unmatched junction nucleotides: 7. The CDR3 has 13 residues. Germline V gives CDR1 SQVTM, CDR2 ANQGSEA. CDR3: CSVGDRTLYEQYF. CDR3 coding DNA: TGCAGCGTGGGGGACAGGACTCTCTACGAGCAGTACTTC.

The chain has TRBV2 and TRBJ2-5; D is perhaps TRBD1 (6 bases). The V gene lost 11 bases and the J gene lost 1 base, with 17 bases spanning the gap. The CDR3 has 14 residues. Germline lookup yields CDR1 SNHLY and CDR2 FYNNEI. The CDR3 DNA sequence: TGTGCCGGATACAGGACAGACCCCCAAGAGACCCAGTACTTC. Protein sequence: CAGYRTDPQETQYF.

The gene calls are TRBV6-5 and TRBJ2-1; a weak D match, TRBD2 (5 bases). The CDR3 consists of 14 residues. The ends were cut back, 2 bases at V and 4 bases at J, with 9 bases in the middle. Germline CDR1 is MNHEY and CDR2 is SVGAGI. For the CDR3, the DNA is TGTGCCAGCAGTTACCGGGAAAGGTACAATGAGCAGTTCTTC. This gives the protein CASSYRERYNEQFF.

Written as DNA, the CDR3 is TGCGCCAGCAGCCAAGCCGTCGGGACAGGGGACTACGAGCAGTACTTC. This encodes CASSQAVGTGDYEQYF. This chain joins TRBV4-3 and TRBJ2-7; 10 positions match TRBD1. The germline V gene has CDR1 LGHNA and CDR2 YSLEER. The trim removed 1 base at V and 3 bases at J, leaving 6 bases unmatched. This CDR3 has 16 amino acids.

This clone turned up a few times. This chain joins TRBV19 and TRBJ1-5, with D tentatively TRBD1 (5 bases). Germline V gene data show CDR1 as LNHDA and CDR2 as SQIVND (reference sequence). V lost 1 base, J lost 5 bases, and 9 bases lay in between. The CDR3 consists of 14 residues. In nucleotides, the CDR3 is TGTGCCAGTAGTATAGGGGGCATCGATCAGCCCCAGCATTTT. Protein: CASSIGGIDQPQHF.

The chain joins TRBV28 to TRBJ2-3; 13 positions match TRBD2. The CDR3 totals 18 residues. Germline V lookup: CDR1 MDHEN, CDR2 SYDVKM. The junction had 8 bases not matched to a gene; V was cut back by 5 bases and J by 0 bases. Written as DNA, the CDR3 is TGTGCCAGCAGTCGAGGACTAGCGGGGGCCCTTAGCACAGATACGCAGTATTTT. Its translation is CASSRGLAGALSTDTQYF.

This clone was seen a few times. The J gene is TRBJ1-2, the V gene TRBV5-1; a possible D gene is TRBD1 (5 bases). The V and J ends lost 0 bases and 6 bases respectively, with 9 bases between them. The CDR3 totals 13 residues. CDR1 is SGHRS, CDR2 YFSETQ, per germline. The CDR3 sequence is CASSLAGGDGYTF. In nucleotides, the CDR3 is TGCGCCAGCAGCTTGGCTGGGGGGGATGGCTACACCTTC.

V usage is TRBV7-7 and J usage is TRBJ2-7, with 11 bases fitting TRBD1. The CDR3 runs 15 residues. From germline, CDR1 is SSHAT and CDR2 FNYEAQ (reference sequence). The junction had 1 base not matched to a gene; V was cut back by 3 bases and J by 0 bases. The CDR3 here is CASSLGTGGSYEQYF. CDR3 nucleotides: TGTGCCAGCAGCTTGGGGACAGGGGGCTCCTACGAGCAGTACTTC.

The chain has TRBV7-9 and TRBJ1-4; D uncertain. In germline, CDR1 is SEHNR, CDR2 FQNEAQ (reference sequence). CDR3 length: 16 residues. Trimming cost V 5 bases and J 0 bases, with 13 bases left between them. This chain's CDR3 is CASSPQDLATNEKLFF. The CDR3 coding sequence is TGTGCCAGCAGCCCCCAGGACTTGGCAACTAATGAAAAACTGTTTTTT.

This chain links TRBV4-3 with TRBJ2-7; TRBD2 matches at 7 bases. Unmatched junction bases numbered 6, after V lost 1 base and J lost 3 bases. This CDR3 comprises 15 residues. Germline CDR1 reads LGHNA; CDR2 reads YSLEER. The DNA for the CDR3 is TGCGCCAGCAGCCAAGGGGGCCCGGGGGGCTACGAGCAGTACTTC. This sequence encodes CASSQGGPGGYEQYF.

This sequence joins TRBV9 and TRBJ2-1, with D possibly matching TRBD2 (5 bases). Per germline, CDR1 SGDLS and CDR2 YYNGEE. CDR3 length: 14 residues. Trimming removed 4 bases at V and 6 bases at J, with 14 bases between. CDR3 protein: CASSTFTGSNEQFF. The CDR3 DNA is TGTGCCAGCAGCACGTTTACGGGATCCAATGAGCAGTTCTTC. Looking up the rest from reference TRBV9 and TRBJ2-1 gives the full variable domain: DSGVTQTPKHLITATGQRVTLRCSPRSGDLSVYWYQQSLDQGLQFLIQYYNGEERAKGNILERFSAQQFPDLHSELNLSSLELGDSALYFCASSTFTGSNEQFFGPGTRLTVL.

The chain has TRBV11-2 and TRBJ2-7; no clear D gene. The CDR3 length is 13 residues. V lost 3 bases and J lost 0, with 6 bases in between. CDR1 and CDR2 (germline): SGHAT, FQNNGV. CDR3 sequence: CASSFDNSYEQYF. CDR3 nucleotide sequence: TGTGCCAGCAGCTTTGACAACTCCTACGAGCAGTACTTC.